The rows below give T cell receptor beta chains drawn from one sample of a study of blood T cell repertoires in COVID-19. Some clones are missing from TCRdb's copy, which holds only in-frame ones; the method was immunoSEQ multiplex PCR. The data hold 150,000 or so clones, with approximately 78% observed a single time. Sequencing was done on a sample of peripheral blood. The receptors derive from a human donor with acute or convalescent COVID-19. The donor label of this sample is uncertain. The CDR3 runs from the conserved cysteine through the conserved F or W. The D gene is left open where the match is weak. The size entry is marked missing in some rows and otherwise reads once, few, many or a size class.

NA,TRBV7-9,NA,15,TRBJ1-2,TGTGCCAGCAGCTTATGGGCCCTAGGGAGGGTTGGCTACACCTTC,CASSLWALGRVGYTF
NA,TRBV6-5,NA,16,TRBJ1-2,TGTGCCAGCAGTTACTCCACCCGGGGAGGGAGATATGGCTACACCTTC,CASSYSTRGGRYGYTF
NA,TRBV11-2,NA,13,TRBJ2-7,TGTGCCAGCAGCAACCTAGTAGGATACGAGCAGTACTTC,CASSNLVGYEQYF
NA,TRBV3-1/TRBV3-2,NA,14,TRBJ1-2,TGTGCCAGCAGGTCGGGGTCCCAAGGCGGGGGCTACACCTTC,CASRSGSQGGGYTF
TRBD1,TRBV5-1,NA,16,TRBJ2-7,TGCGCCAGCAGCGGGATACCGGGACAGGGCGACTACGAGCAGTACTTC,CASSGIPGQGDYEQYF
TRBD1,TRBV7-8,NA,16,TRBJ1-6,TGTGCCAGCAGCTTATTGGGACAGATCTATAATTCACCCCTCCACTTT,CASSLLGQIYNSPLHF
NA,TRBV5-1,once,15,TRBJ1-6,TGCGCCAGCAGCTTGGGCGGGTGGTATAATTCACCCCTCCACTTT,CASSLGGWYNSPLHF
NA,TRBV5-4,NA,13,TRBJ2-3,TGTGCCAGCAGCTCCGCTCTTACATATACGCAGTATTTT,CASSSALTYTQYF
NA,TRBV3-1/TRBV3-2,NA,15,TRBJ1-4,TGTGCCAGCAGCCAAGGGTACAGGGACGAAGAAAAACTGTTTTTT,CASSQGYRDEEKLFF
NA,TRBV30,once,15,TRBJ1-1,TGTGCCTGGCGGGGGGGGTATTCGGTGAACACTGAAGCTTTCTTT,CAWRGGYSVNTEAFF
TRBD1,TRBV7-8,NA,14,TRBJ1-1,TGTGCCAGCAGCTTAGACACAGGGGGCACTGAAGCTTTCTTT,CASSLDTGGTEAFF
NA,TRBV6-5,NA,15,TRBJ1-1,TGTGCCAGCACCCGGACCGGGGATAAGGACACTGAAGCTTTCTTT,CASTRTGDKDTEAFF
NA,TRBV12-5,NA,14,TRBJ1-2,TGTGCTAGTGGTTTGGCCAGCCTCGGCGGCGGCTACACCTTC,CASGLASLGGGYTF
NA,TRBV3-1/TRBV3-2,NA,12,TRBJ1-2,TGTGCCAGCAGCCTCCCACAGGGCGGCTACACCTTC,CASSLPQGGYTF
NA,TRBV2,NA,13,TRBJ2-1,TGTGCCAGCCCCCCCGTAGGGGAGGATGAGCAGTTCTTC,CASPPVGEDEQFF
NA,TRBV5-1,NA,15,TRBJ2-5,TGCGCCAGCAGACTTGGGGGGGCCGTTCAAGAGACCCAGTACTTC,CASRLGGAVQETQYF
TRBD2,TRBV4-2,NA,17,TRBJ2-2,TGTGCCAGCAGCCAAGATCTAGCGGGGGGCAACACCGGGGAGCTGTTTTTT,CASSQDLAGGNTGELFF
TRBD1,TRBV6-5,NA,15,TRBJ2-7,TGTGCCAGCAGTCTCACCGGGACAGGGAGCCACGAGCAGTACTTC,CASSLTGTGSHEQYF
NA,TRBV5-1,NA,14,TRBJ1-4,TGCGCCAGCAGCGTCAGCCCAGGAAATGAAAAACTGTTTTTT,CASSVSPGNEKLFF
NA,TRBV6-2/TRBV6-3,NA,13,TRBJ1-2,TGTGCCAGCAGTTCCAGGGACTCTGATGGCTACACCTTC,CASSSRDSDGYTF
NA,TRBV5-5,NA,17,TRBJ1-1,TGTGCCAGCAGCTTGGCCGAGGCAGGGAGGTATTTCACTGAAGCTTTCTTT,CASSLAEAGRYFTEAFF
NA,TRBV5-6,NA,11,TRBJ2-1,TGTGCCAGCAGCTTGGTGGCTGAGCAGTTCTTC,CASSLVAEQFF
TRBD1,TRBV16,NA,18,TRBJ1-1,TGTGCCAGCAGCCAAAGTGTAGGGACAGGGGCGACGAACACTGAAGCTTTCTTT,CASSQSVGTGATNTEAFF
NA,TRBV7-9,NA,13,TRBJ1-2,TGTGCCAGCAGCTTAGAGACAGCCTGGGGCTACACCTTC,CASSLETAWGYTF
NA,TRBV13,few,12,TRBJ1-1,TGTGCCAGCAGCTTAGGTGGGGGGAAAGCTTTCTTT,CASSLGGGKAFF
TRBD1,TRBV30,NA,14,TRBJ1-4,TGTGCCTGGAGTTCCGGGACAGGGGCTGAAAAACTGTTTTTT,CAWSSGTGAEKLFF
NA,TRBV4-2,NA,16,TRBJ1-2,TGTGCCAGCAGCCAAGATCCGAGGGAGGGGTACTATGGCTACACCTTC,CASSQDPREGYYGYTF
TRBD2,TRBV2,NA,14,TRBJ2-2,TGTGCCAGCAGGAGGGAGGGAGGCACCGGGGAGCTGTTTTTT,CASRREGGTGELFF
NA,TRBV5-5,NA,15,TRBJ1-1,TGTGCCAGCAGCTGGGGGGTGTCTCAGAACACTGAAGCTTTCTTT,CASSWGVSQNTEAFF
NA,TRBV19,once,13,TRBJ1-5,TGTGCCAGTAGTAGAGCCAGGGCCCAGCCCCAGCATTTT,CASSRARAQPQHF